These 9 T cell receptor beta chains came from one sample sequenced in a study of cytomegalovirus exposure and HLA in healthy donors. Amplification used 60 Vbeta primers and 13 Jbeta primers. Some clones are missing from TCRdb's copy, which holds only in-frame ones; the method was immunoSEQ multiplex PCR. Counted here are 150,000 to 200,000 clones, roughly 86% occurring once; the ten biggest clones make up 4.8%. Material: PBMCs. The receptors shown here come from a girl aged 10 to 17 in good health and CMV-seropositive.

The chain uses TRBV27 and TRBJ2-2; the D is unclear. V was cut by 3 bases and J by 5 bases, with 4 bases left in between. The CDR3 runs to 12 residues. Germline CDR1 and CDR2: MNHEY and SMNVEV (reference sequence). The CDR3 DNA sequence: TGTGCCAGCAGTTTGAGTACCGGGGAGCTGTTTTTT. As protein: CASSLSTGELFF.

The chain has TRBV5-1 and TRBJ1-2, with D tentatively TRBD1 (5 bases). In germline, CDR1 is SGHRS, CDR2 YFSETQ. V was trimmed by 2 bases and J by 0 bases, leaving 8 bases between them. This CDR3 contains 14 residues. Here the CDR3 DNA reads TGCGCCAGCAGCTTCGGACAACCTAACTATGGCTACACCTTC. Protein: CASSFGQPNYGYTF.

This sequence joins TRBV7-9 and TRBJ2-1; D is perhaps TRBD1 (6 bases). Trimming stripped 5 bases from V and 3 bases from J, with 14 bases between. Germline V gene sequence: CDR1 SEHNR, CDR2 FQNEAQ (reference sequence). The CDR3 consists of 15 residues. CDR3 sequence reads: CASSGWTANYNEQFF. The CDR3 nucleotides read TGTGCCAGCAGCGGGTGGACAGCGAACTACAATGAGCAGTTCTTC.

This rearrangement joins TRBV7-6 to TRBJ2-7; D remains ambiguous. This CDR3 is built from 15 residues. Germline CDR1 and CDR2: SGHVS and FNYEAQ. The ends were cut back, 1 base at V and 0 bases at J, with 10 bases in the middle. The CDR3 coding sequence is TGTGCCAGCAGCTTAGTAGAGAGGAGCTCCTACGAGCAGTACTTC. This gives the protein CASSLVERSSYEQYF.

This CDR3 reads CASSHPGQQVGGYTF. The CDR3 DNA reads TGCGCCAGCAGCCACCCGGGACAGCAGGTGGGCGGCTACACCTTC. The chain carries TRBV4-1 and TRBJ1-2; 7 bases are a match to TRBD1. This CDR3 has 15 residues. Germline assignment: CDR1 MGHRA and CDR2 YSYEKL. V lost 3 bases, J lost 8 bases, and 12 bases stayed unmatched.

The chain recombines TRBV30 with TRBJ2-7; a possible D gene is TRBD1 (6 bases). The V gene's germline CDR1 is GTSNPN and CDR2 SVGIG (reference sequence). V was shortened by 3 bases and J by 4 bases, with 13 bases between the two germline ends. The CDR3 covers 13 residues. CDR3 in amino acids: CAWSWQGLYEQYF. CDR3 nucleotides: TGTGCCTGGAGCTGGCAGGGGTTGTACGAGCAGTACTTC.

J is TRBJ1-1 and V is TRBV18; no firm D call. The CDR3 has 15 amino acids. CDR1 is KGHSH, CDR2 LQKENI, per germline. Trimming removed 5 bases at V and 0 bases at J, with 13 bases between. As DNA, the CDR3 is TGTGCCAGCTCAAATTCGGGAGCCATGAACACTGAAGCTTTCTTT. This sequence encodes CASSNSGAMNTEAFF.

The chain links TRBV7-9 to TRBJ2-2; D not certain. Germline V gives CDR1 SEHNR, CDR2 FQNEAQ (reference sequence). Trimming cost V 1 base and J 6 bases, with 9 bases left between them. CDR3 size: 14 residues. The CDR3 DNA reads TGTGCCAGCAGCTTAGAATGGGCTCCCGGGGAGCTGTTTTTT. It codes for CASSLEWAPGELFF.

This chain uses TRBV2 with TRBJ1-1; D gene unclear. The CDR3 loop spans 13 amino acids. Trimming cost V 6 bases and J 4 bases, with 12 bases left between them. Germline CDR1 and CDR2: SNHLY and FYNNEI. The CDR3 DNA is TGTGCCAGCAGGGTGGGTTGGAGCACTGAAGCTTTCTTT. Protein sequence: CASRVGWSTEAFF.